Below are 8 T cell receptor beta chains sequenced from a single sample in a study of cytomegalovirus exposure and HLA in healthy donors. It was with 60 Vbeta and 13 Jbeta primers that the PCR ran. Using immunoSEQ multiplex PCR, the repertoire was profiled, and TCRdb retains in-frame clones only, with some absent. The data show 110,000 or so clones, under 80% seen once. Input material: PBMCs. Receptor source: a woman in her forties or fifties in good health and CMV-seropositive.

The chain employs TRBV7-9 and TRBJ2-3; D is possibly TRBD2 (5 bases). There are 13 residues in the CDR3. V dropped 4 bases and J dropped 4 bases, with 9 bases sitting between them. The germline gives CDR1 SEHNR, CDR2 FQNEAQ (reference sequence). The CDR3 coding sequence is TGTGCCAGCAGCTCAGGAGGAGCAGATACGCAGTATTTT. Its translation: CASSSGGADTQYF.

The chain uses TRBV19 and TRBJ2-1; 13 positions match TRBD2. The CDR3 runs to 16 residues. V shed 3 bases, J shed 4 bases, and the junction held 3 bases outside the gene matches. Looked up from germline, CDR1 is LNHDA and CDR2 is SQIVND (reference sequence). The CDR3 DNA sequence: TGTGCCAGTAGTATCACTAGCGGGAGGGTGTACAATGAGCAGTTCTTC. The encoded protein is CASSITSGRVYNEQFF.

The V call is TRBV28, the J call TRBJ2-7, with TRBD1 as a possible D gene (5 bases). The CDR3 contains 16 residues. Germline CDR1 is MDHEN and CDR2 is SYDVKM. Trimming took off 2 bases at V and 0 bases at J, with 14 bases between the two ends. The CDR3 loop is CASSLGPRTPSYEQYF. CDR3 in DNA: TGTGCCAGCAGTTTAGGGCCGCGGACACCCTCCTACGAGCAGTACTTC.

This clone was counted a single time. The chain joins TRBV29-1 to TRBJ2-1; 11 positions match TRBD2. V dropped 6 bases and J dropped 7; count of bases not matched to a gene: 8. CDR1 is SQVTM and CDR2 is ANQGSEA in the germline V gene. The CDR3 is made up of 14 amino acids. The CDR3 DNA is TGCAGCGTCATAGCGGGAGGGCCGGGGAATGAGCAGTTCTTC. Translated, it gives CSVIAGGPGNEQFF.

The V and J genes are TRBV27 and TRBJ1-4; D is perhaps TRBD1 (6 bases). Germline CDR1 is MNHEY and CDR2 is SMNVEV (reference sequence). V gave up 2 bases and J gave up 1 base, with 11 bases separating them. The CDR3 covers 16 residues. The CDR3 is CASSLNGRGTNEKLFF. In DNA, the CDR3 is TGTGCCAGCAGTTTAAACGGCAGGGGAACTAATGAAAAACTGTTTTTT.

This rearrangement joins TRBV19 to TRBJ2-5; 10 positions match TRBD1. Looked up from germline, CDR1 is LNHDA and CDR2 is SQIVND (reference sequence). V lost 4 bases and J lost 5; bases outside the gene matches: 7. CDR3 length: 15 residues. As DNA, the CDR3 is TGTGCCAGTAGTACCGGACAGGGGGGAAGGGAGACCCAGTACTTC. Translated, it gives CASSTGQGGRETQYF.

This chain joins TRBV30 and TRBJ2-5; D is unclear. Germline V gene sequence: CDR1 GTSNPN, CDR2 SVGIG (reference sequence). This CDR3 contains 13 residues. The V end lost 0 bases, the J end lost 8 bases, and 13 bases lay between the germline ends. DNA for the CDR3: TGTGCCTGGAGTGTTGCTAGTTCTGGTACCCAGTACTTC. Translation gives CAWSVASSGTQYF.

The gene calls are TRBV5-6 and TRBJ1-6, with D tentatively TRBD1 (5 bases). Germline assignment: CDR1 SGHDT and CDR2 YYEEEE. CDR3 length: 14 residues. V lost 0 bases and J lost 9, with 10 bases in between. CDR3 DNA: TGTGCCAGCAGCTTGGAGGCAGGGTCTTCACCCCTCCACTTT. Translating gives CASSLEAGSSPLHF.